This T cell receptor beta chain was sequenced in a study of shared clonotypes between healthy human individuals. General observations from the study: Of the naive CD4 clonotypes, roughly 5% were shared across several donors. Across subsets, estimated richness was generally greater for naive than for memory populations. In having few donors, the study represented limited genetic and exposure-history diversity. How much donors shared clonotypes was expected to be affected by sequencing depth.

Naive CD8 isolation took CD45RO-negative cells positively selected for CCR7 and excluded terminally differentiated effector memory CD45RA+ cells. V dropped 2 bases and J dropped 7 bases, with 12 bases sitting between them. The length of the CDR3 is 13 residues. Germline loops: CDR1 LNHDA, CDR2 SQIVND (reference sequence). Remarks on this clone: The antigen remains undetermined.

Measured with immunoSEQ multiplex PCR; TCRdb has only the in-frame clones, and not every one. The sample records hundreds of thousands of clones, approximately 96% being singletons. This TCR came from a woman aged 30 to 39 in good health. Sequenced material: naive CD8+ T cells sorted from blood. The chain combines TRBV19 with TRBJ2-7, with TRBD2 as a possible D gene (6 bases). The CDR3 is CASSIQGLREQYF. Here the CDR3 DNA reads TGTGCCAGTAGTATACAGGGACTTCGGGAGCAGTACTTC.